The present T cell receptor (beta chain) was sequenced within a study of cytomegalovirus exposure and HLA in healthy donors. About the research overall: In terms of ancestry, the Caucasian-associated cluster contained roughly 80% of the roughly 360 genotyped donors. Whole-study results and caveats: A later analysis linked a missense DCLRE1C variant to TCR beta V- and J-gene trimming.

Notes on this clone: Its antigen is still unknown.

CDR1 and CDR2 (germline): MGHRA, YSYEKL. V gave up 4 bases and J gave up 1 base, with 7 bases separating them. This CDR3 contains 14 residues. 60 Vbeta and 13 Jbeta primers were used in PCR. This table comes from immunoSEQ multiplex PCR, and its TCRdb copy is limited to in-frame clones, with some not included. The repertoire holds 90,000 to 150,000 clones, with about 73% as singletons. Material: PBMCs. The chain recombines TRBV4-1 with TRBJ2-2; no firm D call. The sequence came from a woman aged 25 to 39 in good health and CMV-seropositive. CDR3 loop: CASSPRLNTGELFF. CDR3 in DNA: TGCGCCAGCAGCCCCCGACTGAACACCGGGGAGCTGTTTTTT.